This is a list of T cell receptor beta chains from one sample in a study of vaccination and CD4 T cells after COVID-19. TCRdb re-analysed the PCR reads in MiXCR, keeping a single row per CDR3 protein. This table has approximately 10,000 distinct CDR3 sequences, approximately 50% appearing once. The antigens of these receptors remain unknown. Sample: CD4+ T cells from blood, cultured in vitro. These receptor sequences come from a human donor who had recovered from COVID-19. CDR3s include the opening cysteine and the closing phenylalanine or tryptophan. D genes are given only for firm matches. Expanded clones are given a class, and other clones once, few, many or no size at all.

V gene,D gene,CDR3 length,clone size,J gene,CDR3 DNA,CDR3 protein
TRBV18,.,15,.,TRBJ2-3,TGTGCCAGCTCACCACGAAAGGGGGGAGCAGATACGCAGTATTTT,CASSPRKGGADTQYF
TRBV18,TRBD2,15,few,TRBJ2-5,TGTGCCAGCTCACGAGGAGCGGGAGCGGATGAGACCCAGTACTTC,CASSRGAGADETQYF
TRBV20-1,.,14,.,TRBJ1-5,TGCAGGATTCAACAGCGAGCGGGCAATCAGCCCCAGCATTTT,CRIQQRAGNQPQHF
TRBV2,TRBD1,12,.,TRBJ1-1,TGTGCCAACGGACAGGGCATCACTGAAGCTTTCTTT,CANGQGITEAFF
TRBV30,.,16,.,TRBJ1-1,TGTGCCTGGGGAGTCCTTACCCCAGCGGGAAACACTGAAGCTTTCTTT,CAWGVLTPAGNTEAFF
TRBV27,TRBD1,16,.,TRBJ2-1,TGTGCCAGCAGTTCCCCCCCGGGACAGGGGTCGCATGAGCAGTTCTTC,CASSSPPGQGSHEQFF
TRBV10-3,.,14,.,TRBJ2-3,TGTGCCATCAGTCTGGACGTAAGCACAGATACGCAGTATTTT,CAISLDVSTDTQYF
TRBV15,.,17,.,TRBJ2-4,TGTGCCACCAGCAGAGTCCGGGACCATCTAGCCAAAAACATTCAGTACTTC,CATSRVRDHLAKNIQYF
TRBV4-1,TRBD2,14,.,TRBJ2-3,TGCGCCAGCAGCCCGGGGGGGGGGCGGGATACGCAGTATTTT,CASSPGGGRDTQYF
TRBV6-1,.,14,.,TRBJ2-7,TGTGCCAGCAGTGAACCTACCCTCGCTTTCGAGCAGTACTTC,CASSEPTLAFEQYF
TRBV7-2,TRBD2,15,.,TRBJ2-5,TGTGCCAGCAGCGCGACGGGACTAGCCCAAGAGACCCAGTACTTC,CASSATGLAQETQYF
TRBV20-1,TRBD1,13,few,TRBJ1-2,TGCAGTGCTAAGGTGGACAGGGCCTATGGCTACACCTTC,CSAKVDRAYGYTF
TRBV20-1,TRBD2,15,.,TRBJ2-1,TGCAGTGCTAGAGACCCCCAGCGGGAGTACAATGAGCAGTTCTTC,CSARDPQREYNEQFF
TRBV24-1,.,11,.,TRBJ2-3,TGTGCCACCAGTTGGGCAGATACGCAGTATTTT,CATSWADTQYF
TRBV7-8,.,15,.,TRBJ1-2,TGTGCCAGCAGCTTAGGGACAGCTGCTAACTATGGCTACACCTTC,CASSLGTAANYGYTF
TRBV5-4,TRBD1,13,once,TRBJ1-2,TGTGCCAGCAGCTTAACAGGGGACTATGGCTACACCTTC,CASSLTGDYGYTF
TRBV14,.,14,.,TRBJ1-1,TGTGCCAGCAAATTGGTGCGGGCACCCGTTGAAGCTTTCTTT,CASKLVRAPVEAFF
TRBV28,TRBD2,16,.,TRBJ2-7,TGTGCCAGCAGTCCTCCTAGCGGGAGTTTTTGGGCCGAGCAGTACTTC,CASSPPSGSFWAEQYF
TRBV7-2,.,16,few,TRBJ2-2,TGTGCCAGCAGCTTAGGGCCGGGAGCAGTAGCCGGGGAGCTGTTTTTT,CASSLGPGAVAGELFF
TRBV10-1,.,13,.,TRBJ2-3,TGCGCCAGCAGTGGGATAGCGACAGATACGCAGTATTTT,CASSGIATDTQYF
TRBV27,.,13,few,TRBJ2-3,TGTGCCAGCAGTCTCACCCCCCAAGATACGCAGTATTTT,CASSLTPQDTQYF
TRBV7-9,.,13,.,TRBJ1-1,TGTGCCAGCAGTCTGACCCCCGGGACTGAAGCTTTCTTT,CASSLTPGTEAFF
TRBV6-1,.,16,.,TRBJ1-6,TGTGCCAGCAGTCAGACGAGGCAGGGAAGTAATTCACCCCTCCACTTT,CASSQTRQGSNSPLHF
TRBV19,TRBD1,15,few,TRBJ2-5,TGTGCCAGTAGTACGCCCGGGACAGGGGAAGAGACCCAGTACTTC,CASSTPGTGEETQYF
TRBV7-3,.,15,.,TRBJ2-5,TGTGCCAGCAGCTTTGGGCCCCGAGGTCAAGAGACCCAGTACTTC,CASSFGPRGQETQYF
TRBV7-2,.,15,.,TRBJ2-5,TGTGCCAGCAGCTTAGGTTCGGGACCCCAAGAGACCCAGTACTTC,CASSLGSGPQETQYF
TRBV11-2,TRBD2,16,.,TRBJ2-3,TGTGCCAGCAGCCGTTCCGGGACTAGCGCCATAGATACGCAGTATTTT,CASSRSGTSAIDTQYF
TRBV27,.,16,few,TRBJ1-5,TGTGCCAGCAGTTCTGGCAGGCCCCATAGCAATCAGCCCCAGCATTTT,CASSSGRPHSNQPQHF
TRBV29-1,TRBD1,14,.,TRBJ2-3,TGCAGCGCCCCCGGGACAGGGTTAGCAGATACGCAGTATTTT,CSAPGTGLADTQYF
TRBV27,.,13,.,TRBJ1-2,TGTGCCAGCAGGCCTTCGGGGCCCTATGGCTACACCTTC,CASRPSGPYGYTF
TRBV11-2,.,15,few,TRBJ2-2,TGTGCCAGCAGCCCAAGTATCCAGAACACCGGGGAGCTGTTTTTT,CASSPSIQNTGELFF
TRBV7-2,TRBD2,16,.,TRBJ2-3,TGTGCCAGCAGCTTAGTCCTAGCGGTTAGCACAGATACGCAGTATTTT,CASSLVLAVSTDTQYF
TRBV24-1,.,15,medium-sized,TRBJ2-5,TGTGCCACCAGTGATTCGACAGTGTACCAAGAGACCCAGTACTTC,CATSDSTVYQETQYF
TRBV7-2,TRBD1,13,few,TRBJ1-2,TGTGCCAGCAGCTTAGAGGGACAGTGGGGCTACACCTTC,CASSLEGQWGYTF
TRBV20-1,.,14,.,TRBJ2-7,TGCAGTGCTAGAGATGGAGAGGGCAACCACGAGCAGTACTTC,CSARDGEGNHEQYF
TRBV6-1,.,12,.,TRBJ1-2,TGTGCCAGCTCGGACAGACCCTATGGCTACACCTTC,CASSDRPYGYTF
TRBV15,.,14,few,TRBJ2-2,TGTGCCACCAGCAGAGTACTCAGCACCGGGGAGCTGTTTTTT,CATSRVLSTGELFF
TRBV28,.,15,.,TRBJ2-7,TGTGCCAGCAGCCTAATGGGACAACGGAGGAACGAGCAGTACTTC,CASSLMGQRRNEQYF
TRBV4-1,TRBD1,15,.,TRBJ2-2,TGCGCCAGCAGCCAAGAAAGCAGGGGGCCTGGGGAGCTGTTTTTT,CASSQESRGPGELFF
TRBV6-4,TRBD1,17,.,TRBJ1-5,TGTGCCAGCAGTAGAGGGACAGGGGCCAATAGCAATCAGCCCCAGCATTTT,CASSRGTGANSNQPQHF
TRBV5-1,.,16,.,TRBJ2-2,TGCGCCAGCAGCTTGGGGTACGGGCCGAACACCGGGGAGCTGTTTTTT,CASSLGYGPNTGELFF
TRBV11-2,TRBD2,15,.,TRBJ2-7,TGTGCCAGCAGCGCAGTAGCGGGAACCGCCTACGAGCAGTACTTC,CASSAVAGTAYEQYF